A selection of T cell receptor beta chains follows, all from one sample in a study of persistence of HIV-infected CD4 T cells. Profiling relied on immunoSEQ multiplex PCR, and the TCRdb table lists in-frame clones only, not all of them. The table includes about 60,000 clones, about four fifths detected once. The antigens these receptors bind are not known. The sample was CD4+ T cells sorted from PBMCs after roughly 18-hour stimulation, taken from a patient who received antiretroviral therapy. The receptors originated from an adult man with HIV who was CMV-seropositive. The conserved cysteine and the conserved F or W are not part of the CDR3 here. D genes are given only for firm matches.

V gene: TRBV7-2; D gene: -; J gene: TRBJ2-3; CDR3 protein: ASSLAWGTKTDTQY
V gene: TRBV19; D gene: -; J gene: TRBJ1-2; CDR3 protein: ASSRQNYGYT
V gene: TRBV24-1; D gene: -; J gene: TRBJ1-1; CDR3 protein: ATSDHRGGNTEAF
V gene: TRBV6-6; D gene: -; J gene: TRBJ2-1; CDR3 protein: ASSSDNEQF
V gene: TRBV6-1; D gene: TRBD1; J gene: TRBJ2-2; CDR3 protein: ASSESTGGGSTGELF
V gene: TRBV7-8; D gene: -; J gene: TRBJ1-6; CDR3 protein: ASSLGARGSSYNSPLH
V gene: TRBV12-3/TRBV12-4; D gene: TRBD1; J gene: TRBJ1-1; CDR3 protein: ASSSGGTTEAF
V gene: TRBV19; D gene: -; J gene: TRBJ2-3; CDR3 protein: ASSMQSRTTDTQY
V gene: TRBV9; D gene: -; J gene: TRBJ1-4; CDR3 protein: ASSPSPVDEKLF
V gene: TRBV7-2; D gene: TRBD1; J gene: TRBJ1-5; CDR3 protein: ASSSRTGSNQPQH
V gene: TRBV27; D gene: TRBD2; J gene: TRBJ2-3; CDR3 protein: ASSAWTSGITDTQY
V gene: TRBV20-1; D gene: -; J gene: TRBJ2-7; CDR3 protein: SASLAGQGNGY
V gene: TRBV19; D gene: -; J gene: TRBJ1-1; CDR3 protein: ASSMNWDNTEAF
V gene: TRBV6-5; D gene: -; J gene: TRBJ2-3; CDR3 protein: ASSYSALVADTQY
V gene: TRBV29-1; D gene: -; J gene: TRBJ1-2; CDR3 protein: SVKEGDGYT
V gene: TRBV5-1; D gene: -; J gene: TRBJ2-1; CDR3 protein: ASSLVLNEQF
V gene: TRBV9; D gene: -; J gene: TRBJ2-5; CDR3 protein: ASSLRTAGETQY
V gene: TRBV6-1; D gene: -; J gene: TRBJ1-4; CDR3 protein: ASSEQGRTNEKLF
V gene: TRBV30; D gene: -; J gene: TRBJ1-1; CDR3 protein: AWRGELKAF
V gene: TRBV5-1; D gene: TRBD1; J gene: TRBJ2-7; CDR3 protein: ASSIRQGAYEQY
V gene: TRBV10-3; D gene: -; J gene: TRBJ2-6; CDR3 protein: AIKGTGANVLT
V gene: TRBV6-5; D gene: TRBD1; J gene: TRBJ2-1; CDR3 protein: ASSPGTAYNEQF
V gene: TRBV7-2; D gene: TRBD2; J gene: TRBJ2-3; CDR3 protein: ASSSAGLAGGYTDTQY
V gene: TRBV27; D gene: -; J gene: TRBJ2-7; CDR3 protein: ASSFRTGIGLEQY
V gene: TRBV2; D gene: -; J gene: TRBJ2-7; CDR3 protein: ASMRDNRNSEQY
V gene: TRBV21-1; D gene: -; J gene: TRBJ1-5; CDR3 protein: ASSGCSSNQPQH
V gene: TRBV5-6; D gene: TRBD1; J gene: TRBJ2-1; CDR3 protein: ASSAGGPYNEQF
V gene: TRBV5-1; D gene: -; J gene: TRBJ2-3; CDR3 protein: ASSQQGILGDTQY
V gene: TRBV7-9; D gene: -; J gene: TRBJ2-1; CDR3 protein: ASSFLQGNEQF
V gene: TRBV6-5; D gene: -; J gene: TRBJ2-7; CDR3 protein: ASSYQRGHEQY
V gene: TRBV5-1; D gene: -; J gene: TRBJ1-3; CDR3 protein: ASSRDGGVRAGNTIY
V gene: TRBV7-9; D gene: -; J gene: TRBJ1-2; CDR3 protein: ASSSQTDYGYT